Presented here are 6 T cell receptor beta chains from one specimen sequenced in a study of beta chain features in type 1 diabetes. Reverse transcribing all isolated RNA meant expressed TCRB transcripts were sequenced. Profiling relied on immunoSEQ multiplex PCR, and the TCRdb table lists in-frame clones only, not all of them. In the table there are around 250,000 clones, around 65% of which are singletons. Material: naive CD4+ T cells from blood. These receptors were taken from a man aged 25-45 years in good health.

The CDR3 region is CASTAWGRETQYF. Written as DNA, the CDR3 is TGTGCCAGCACCGCGTGGGGGCGCGAGACCCAGTACTTC. The chain links TRBV25-1 to TRBJ2-5; D possibly corresponds to TRBD1 (6 bases). Germline assignment: CDR1 MGHDK and CDR2 SYGVNS. The V end was cut by 7 bases, the J end by 5 bases, with 14 bases between. This CDR3 region has 13 residues.

As regards this clone: The same CDR3 is also encoded by other DNA sequences in this sample. The V and J genes are TRBV30 and TRBJ2-7; D not resolved. V lost 1 base to trimming and J lost 3 bases, with 4 bases between them. The CDR3 totals 11 residues. CDR1 GTSNPN and CDR2 SVGIG come from the germline V gene (reference sequence). The CDR3 reads CAWSEGYEQYF. For the CDR3, the DNA is TGTGCCTGGAGTGAGGGCTACGAGCAGTACTTC.

V usage is TRBV7-2 and J usage is TRBJ2-7; 7 positions match TRBD2. Germline V CDR1 and CDR2: SGHTA, FQGNSA. Unmatched junction bases numbered 8, after V lost 5 bases and J lost 4 bases. This CDR3 has 14 residues. The CDR3 bases are TGTGCCAGCAGCCCCAGCGGGGTCGGATACGAGCAGTACTTC. Amino acid sequence: CASSPSGVGYEQYF. Combining the CDR3 with reference TRBV7-2 and TRBJ2-7 gives the whole variable domain GAGVSQSPSNKVTEKGKDVELRCDPISGHTALYWYRQSLGQGLEFLIYFQGNSAPDKSGLPSDRFSAERTGGSVSTLTIQRTQQEDSAVYLCASSPSGVGYEQYFGPGTRLTVT.

The DNA for the CDR3 is TGTGCCAGCAGTGAGGACTCCCTACTGAAGTACTTC. Its protein product is CASSEDSLLKYF. V usage is TRBV2 and J usage is TRBJ2-7, with D maybe TRBD2 (5 bases). V shed 3 bases and J shed 11 bases, with 14 bases lying between them. Germline loops: CDR1 SNHLY, CDR2 FYNNEI. This CDR3 spans 12 amino acids. Full variable domain (outside the CDR3, taken from reference TRBV2 and TRBJ2-7): EPEVTQTPSHQVTQMGQEVILRCVPISNHLYFYWYRQILGQKVEFLVSFYNNEISEKSEIFDDQFSVERPDGSNFTLKIRSTKLEDSAMYFCASSEDSLLKYFGPGTRLTVT.

J is TRBJ1-2 and V is TRBV29-1; TRBD1 matches at 10 bases. V dropped 5 bases and J dropped 3; count of bases not matched to a gene: 3. The CDR3 consists of 13 residues. Germline CDR1 SQVTM, CDR2 ANQGSEA. The CDR3 region has the DNA TGCAGCGTTCGGACAGGGGGAGACTATGGCTACACCTTC. Protein sequence: CSVRTGGDYGYTF.

The chain has TRBV9 and TRBJ2-1, with 9 bases identical to TRBD2. Trimming removed 2 bases from V and 2 bases from J; junction bases left unmatched: 8. Per germline, CDR1 SGDLS and CDR2 YYNGEE. The CDR3 spans 17 residues. CDR3 amino acids: CASSVRVAGAPYNEQFF. The DNA of the CDR3 is TGTGCCAGCAGCGTCAGGGTAGCGGGAGCTCCCTACAATGAGCAGTTCTTC.